These T cell receptor beta chains were read from a single sample in a study of blood T cell repertoires in COVID-19. This table comes from immunoSEQ multiplex PCR, and its TCRdb copy is limited to in-frame clones, with some not included. The sample lists 210,000 or so clones; approximately 91% were seen once. The sequenced material came from peripheral blood. These receptor sequences come from a woman in her fifties or sixties with acute or convalescent COVID-19. CDR3s include the opening cysteine and the closing phenylalanine or tryptophan. D genes are given only for firm matches. Size tells how often a clone was seen (once, few, many) or the class of an expanded clone, and some rows leave it out.

- | TRBJ1-2 | - | TRBV15 | CATSRGRGAWVNGYTF | TGTGCCACCAGCAGAGGTCGGGGGGCGTGGGTGAATGGCTACACCTTC
- | TRBJ2-3 | - | TRBV30 | CAWNGGGPRWPTDTQYF | TGTGCCTGGAACGGAGGGGGCCCCCGATGGCCCACAGATACGCAGTATTTT
TRBD1 | TRBJ1-1 | - | TRBV6-1 | CASSDAGTASGAFF | TGTGCCAGCAGTGACGCCGGGACAGCATCTGGAGCTTTCTTT
TRBD1 | TRBJ1-1 | - | TRBV6-1 | CASSERGQGMVRGTEAFF | TGTGCCAGCAGTGAAAGGGGGCAGGGAATGGTCCGAGGCACTGAAGCTTTCTTT
- | TRBJ2-3 | - | TRBV19 | CASSIVGGLTDTQYF | TGTGCCAGTAGTATAGTGGGGGGTCTCACAGATACGCAGTATTTT
TRBD2 | TRBJ2-2 | - | TRBV24-1 | CATSDLVAGDLTGELFF | TGTGCCACCAGTGATTTAGTAGCGGGAGACCTCACCGGGGAGCTGTTTTTT
TRBD1 | TRBJ2-7 | - | TRBV12-5 | CASGSTGTGTEYF | TGTGCTAGTGGTTCGACCGGGACAGGGACAGAGTACTTC
- | TRBJ1-2 | - | TRBV29-1 | CSVEDNGGPYGYTF | TGCAGCGTTGAAGATAACGGGGGGCCCTATGGCTACACCTTC
TRBD2 | TRBJ2-1 | - | TRBV14 | CASSRAGTTYNEQFF | TGTGCCAGCAGCCGAGCGGGAACAACATACAATGAGCAGTTCTTC
- | TRBJ1-3 | - | TRBV27 | CASSPYRELSGNTIYF | TGTGCCAGCAGTCCATACCGGGAGCTAAGTGGAAACACCATATATTTT
TRBD2 | TRBJ2-5 | once | TRBV6-5 | CASRLAGNQETQYF | TGTGCCAGCAGGCTAGCGGGAAACCAAGAGACCCAGTACTTC
TRBD1 | TRBJ1-1 | once | TRBV19 | CASSQDRVDTEAFF | TGTGCCAGTAGCCAGGACAGGGTAGACACTGAAGCTTTCTTT
- | TRBJ2-5 | once | TRBV6-5 | CASSRDWRKETQYF | TGTGCCAGCTCCCGGGACTGGAGGAAAGAGACCCAGTACTTC
- | TRBJ1-1 | - | TRBV15 | CATSQDRPNTEAFF | TGTGCCACCAGCCAAGACAGACCTAACACTGAAGCTTTCTTT
- | TRBJ2-5 | - | TRBV7-8 | CASSPWEQETQYF | TGTGCCAGCAGCCCCTGGGAGCAAGAGACCCAGTACTTC
- | TRBJ1-2 | - | TRBV9 | CASSVGLLWLGYTF | TGTGCCAGCAGCGTAGGACTCCTATGGCTAGGCTACACCTTC
- | TRBJ1-2 | - | TRBV6-5 | CASSYSRALGGYTF | TGTGCCAGCAGTTACTCGAGGGCCCTCGGGGGCTACACCTTC
- | TRBJ2-5 | - | TRBV14 | CASSQDLDSNNQYF | TGTGCCAGCAGCCAAGATTTGGACTCTAATAACCAGTACTTC
- | TRBJ1-2 | - | TRBV5-4 | CASSVTVPNYGYTF | TGTGCCAGCAGCGTGACAGTTCCTAACTATGGCTACACCTTC
TRBD1 | TRBJ1-2 | once | TRBV5-4 | CASSSYRGFYGYTF | TGTGCCAGCAGCTCTTACAGGGGATTCTATGGCTACACCTTC
TRBD1 | TRBJ2-3 | - | TRBV7-9 | CASSSPRGGQPLTDTQYF | TGTGCCAGCAGCTCCCCTCGAGGGGGACAGCCTCTCACAGATACGCAGTATTTT
TRBD1 | TRBJ1-2 | - | TRBV5-4 | CASSMWDSYGYTF | TGTGCCAGCAGCATGTGGGACAGCTATGGCTACACCTTC
- | TRBJ1-3 | once | TRBV28 | CASSLVSFRGNTIYF | TGTGCCAGCAGTTTGGTTTCCTTCCGGGGAAACACCATATATTTT
TRBD1 | TRBJ1-5 | - | TRBV5-6 | CASTEELRTGGRINQPQHF | TGTGCCAGCACCGAAGAACTGCGGACAGGGGGTCGTATTAATCAGCCCCAGCATTTT
TRBD1 | TRBJ2-2 | - | TRBV10-3 | CAISASPGQLNTGELFF | TGTGCCATCAGTGCCTCCCCGGGACAGCTAAACACCGGGGAGCTGTTTTTT
TRBD2 | TRBJ2-5 | - | TRBV5-4 | CASSSRTSGIGETQYF | TGTGCCAGCAGTTCTAGGACTAGCGGGATAGGAGAGACCCAGTACTTC
TRBD2 | TRBJ2-1 | few | TRBV7-3 | CASSLSASGGAFEQFF | TGTGCCAGCAGCTTAAGTGCTAGCGGGGGGGCCTTTGAGCAGTTCTTC
- | TRBJ1-2 | - | TRBV19 | CASSVQLGYTF | TGTGCCAGTAGCGTCCAACTTGGCTACACCTTC
TRBD1 | TRBJ1-2 | - | TRBV11-2 | CASSPDRDRGFGYTF | TGTGCCAGCAGCCCCGACCGGGACAGGGGCTTCGGCTACACCTTC
TRBD1 | TRBJ2-4 | - | TRBV12-3/TRBV12-4 | CASSTHIQQGIHF | TGTGCCAGCAGCACACACATTCAACAGGGGATCCACTTC
TRBD1 | TRBJ1-1 | - | TRBV7-2 | CASSPPLQGKLVTEAFF | TGTGCCAGCAGCCCTCCCCTACAGGGGAAGTTAGTCACTGAAGCTTTCTTT
TRBD2 | TRBJ2-3 | once | TRBV7-8 | CASRLLSSGRGGDTQYF | TGTGCCAGCAGACTCCTTTCTAGCGGGAGAGGAGGAGATACGCAGTATTTT
TRBD1 | TRBJ1-1 | - | TRBV3-1/TRBV3-2 | CASSQEGTDEAFF | TGTGCCAGCAGCCAAGAGGGGACAGATGAAGCTTTCTTT
TRBD2 | TRBJ2-1 | - | TRBV13 | CASSLPLAGGWGEQFF | TGTGCCAGCAGCCTCCCTTTAGCGGGAGGGTGGGGCGAGCAGTTCTTC
- | TRBJ2-3 | - | TRBV29-1 | CSVTIAASTDTQYF | TGCAGCGTTACCATAGCGGCTAGCACAGATACGCAGTATTTT
- | TRBJ2-3 | - | TRBV6-5 | CASSPGLDTQYF | TGTGCCAGCAGTCCGGGGTTGGATACGCAGTATTTT
- | TRBJ1-5 | once | TRBV19 | CASRDRQALNQPQHF | TGTGCCAGTAGGGATCGACAGGCCCTTAATCAGCCCCAGCATTTT
- | TRBJ1-1 | - | TRBV3-1/TRBV3-2 | CASSQGSIPGAEAFF | TGTGCCAGCAGCCAGGGGAGTATCCCAGGGGCTGAAGCTTTCTTT
TRBD2 | TRBJ2-3 | - | TRBV13 | CASSLTSGGGDTQYF | TGTGCCAGCAGCTTGACTAGCGGGGGAGGGGATACGCAGTATTTT
TRBD1 | TRBJ1-1 | - | TRBV28 | CASSLAGTGATEAFF | TGTGCCAGCAGTTTGGCCGGGACAGGGGCCACTGAAGCTTTCTTT
- | TRBJ1-1 | - | TRBV19 | CASSIRILTEAFF | TGTGCCAGTAGTATTAGAATACTCACTGAAGCTTTCTTT
- | TRBJ1-5 | - | TRBV19 | CASSIPNNINQPQHF | TGTGCCAGTAGTATCCCCAATAACATCAATCAGCCCCAGCATTTT
TRBD1 | TRBJ2-3 | - | TRBV30 | CAWSTGGPDTQYF | TGTGCCTGGAGCACAGGGGGTCCAGATACGCAGTATTTT
TRBD2 | TRBJ2-7 | - | TRBV6-1 | CASSEGTSGTLQYF | TGTGCCAGCAGTGAAGGGACTAGCGGGACCTTGCAGTACTTC
TRBD1 | TRBJ2-7 | - | TRBV4-1 | CASSPRTGTFNYEQYF | TGCGCCAGCAGCCCCCGGACAGGGACCTTCAACTACGAGCAGTACTTC
- | TRBJ1-1 | - | TRBV30 | CAWRVRVEGTEAFF | TGTGCCTGGAGGGTACGGGTTGAGGGCACTGAAGCTTTCTTT
- | TRBJ1-6 | few | TRBV28 | CASSSPGGSNSPLHF | TGTGCCAGCAGTTCTCCGGGGGGGTCTAATTCACCCCTCCACTTT
- | TRBJ1-4 | - | TRBV7-8 | CASSLIGEATNEKLFF | TGTGCCAGCAGCTTAATAGGGGAAGCAACTAATGAAAAACTGTTTTTT
TRBD1 | TRBJ2-3 | - | TRBV11-2 | CASSPLGQGTDTQYF | TGTGCCAGCAGCCCACTGGGACAGGGGACAGATACGCAGTATTTT
TRBD2 | TRBJ2-3 | - | TRBV7-2 | CASSLERGRATDTQYF | TGTGCCAGCAGCTTAGAGCGCGGGAGGGCAACAGATACGCAGTATTTT
- | TRBJ1-3 | - | TRBV25-1 | CASSEYGGTGNTIYF | TGTGCCAGCAGTGAATATGGGGGGACGGGAAACACCATATATTTT
- | TRBJ2-1 | - | TRBV6-6 | CASTQYNEQFF | TGTGCCAGCACACAATACAATGAGCAGTTCTTC
- | TRBJ1-2 | - | TRBV30 | CAWSPGVDYGYTF | TGTGCCTGGAGTCCGGGGGTAGACTATGGCTACACCTTC
- | TRBJ2-2 | - | TRBV13 | CASSARNTGELFF | TGTGCCAGCAGCGCCAGGAACACCGGGGAGCTGTTTTTT
TRBD1 | TRBJ1-5 | - | TRBV30 | CAWSPWTGRNQPQHF | TGTGCCTGGAGCCCTTGGACAGGACGAAATCAGCCCCAGCATTTT
- | TRBJ2-2 | few | TRBV2 | CASSETGIAGELFF | TGTGCCAGCAGTGAAACAGGGATCGCCGGGGAGCTGTTTTTT
TRBD1 | TRBJ2-2 | - | TRBV6-5 | CASRIRGLGGELFF | TGTGCCAGCAGGATAAGGGGGCTGGGCGGGGAGCTGTTTTTT